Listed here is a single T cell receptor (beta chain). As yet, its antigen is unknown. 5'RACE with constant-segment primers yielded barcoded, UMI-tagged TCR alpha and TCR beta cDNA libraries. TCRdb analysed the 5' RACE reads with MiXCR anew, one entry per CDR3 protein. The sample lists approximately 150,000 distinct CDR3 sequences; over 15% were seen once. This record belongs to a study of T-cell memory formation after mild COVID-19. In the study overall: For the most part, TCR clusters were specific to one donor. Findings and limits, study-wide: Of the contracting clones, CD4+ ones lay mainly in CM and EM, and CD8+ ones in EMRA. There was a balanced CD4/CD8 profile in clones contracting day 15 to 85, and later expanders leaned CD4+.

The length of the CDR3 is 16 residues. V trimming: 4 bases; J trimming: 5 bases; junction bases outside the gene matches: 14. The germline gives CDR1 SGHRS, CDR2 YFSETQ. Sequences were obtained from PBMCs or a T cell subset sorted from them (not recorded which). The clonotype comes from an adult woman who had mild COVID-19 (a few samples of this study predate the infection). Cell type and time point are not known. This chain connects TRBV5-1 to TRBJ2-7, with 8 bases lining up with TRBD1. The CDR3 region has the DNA TGCGCCAGCAGCAGTGGACAGGGAAGGTATTCGAACGAGCAGTACTTC. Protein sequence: CASSSGQGRYSNEQYF.